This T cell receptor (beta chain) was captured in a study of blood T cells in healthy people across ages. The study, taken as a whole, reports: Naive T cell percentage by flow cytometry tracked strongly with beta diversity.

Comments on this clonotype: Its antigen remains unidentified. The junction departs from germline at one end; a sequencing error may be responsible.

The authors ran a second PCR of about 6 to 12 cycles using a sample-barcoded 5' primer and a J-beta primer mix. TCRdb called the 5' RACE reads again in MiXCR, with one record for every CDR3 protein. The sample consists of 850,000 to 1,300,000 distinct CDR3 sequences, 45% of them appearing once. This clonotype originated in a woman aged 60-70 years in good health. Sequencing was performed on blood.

CDR3: CSATPAGWSGSGGITDTRYF. DNA of the CDR3: TGCAGTGCTACACCGGCCGGGTGGAGCGGGAGTGGGGGAATCACAGATACGCGGTATTTT. V gene TRBV20-1 combines with J gene TRBJ2-3, with TRBD2 identical over 8 bases. Germline CDR1 is DFQATT and CDR2 is SNEGSKA (reference sequence). There are 20 residues in the CDR3.